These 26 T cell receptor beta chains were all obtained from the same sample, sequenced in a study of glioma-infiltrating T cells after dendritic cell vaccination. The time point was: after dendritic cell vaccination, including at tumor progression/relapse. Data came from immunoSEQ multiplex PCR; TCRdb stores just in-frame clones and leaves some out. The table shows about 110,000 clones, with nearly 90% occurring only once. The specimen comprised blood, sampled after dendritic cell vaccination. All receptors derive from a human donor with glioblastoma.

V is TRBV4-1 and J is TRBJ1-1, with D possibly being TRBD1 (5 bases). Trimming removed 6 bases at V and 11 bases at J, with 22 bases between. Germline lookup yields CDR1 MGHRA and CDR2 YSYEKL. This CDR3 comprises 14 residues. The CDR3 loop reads CASRRDVGPRGAFF. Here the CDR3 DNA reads TGCGCCAGCAGGCGGGACGTCGGTCCCCGAGGGGCTTTCTTT.

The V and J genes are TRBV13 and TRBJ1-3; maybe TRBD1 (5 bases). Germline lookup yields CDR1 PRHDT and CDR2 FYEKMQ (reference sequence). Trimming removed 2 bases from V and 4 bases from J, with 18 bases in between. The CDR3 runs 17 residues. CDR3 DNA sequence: TGTGCCAGCAGCTTAAGTCCGGGCAGGGCGTTCGGAAACACCATATATTTT. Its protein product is CASSLSPGRAFGNTIYF.

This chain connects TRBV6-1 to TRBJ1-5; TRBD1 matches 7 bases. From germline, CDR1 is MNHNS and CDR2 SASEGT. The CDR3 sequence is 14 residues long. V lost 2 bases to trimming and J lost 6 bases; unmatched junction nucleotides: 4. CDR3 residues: CASSETGAGQPQHF. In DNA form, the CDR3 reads TGTGCCAGCAGTGAAACAGGGGCGGGTCAGCCCCAGCATTTT.

For the CDR3, the DNA is TGTGCCAGCAGCTCCGGACAGGGCACTGAGCAGTTCTTC. Its translation: CASSSGQGTEQFF. The J gene is TRBJ2-1, the V gene TRBV7-3, with 8 bases fitting TRBD1. CDR1 is SGHTA, CDR2 FQGTGA, per germline. The CDR3 is 13 residues long. V gave up 4 bases and J gave up 9 bases; unmatched junction bases: 5.

CDR3 nucleotides: TGTGCCAGCAGTTACTCGGGGGCACGAAGGGACACTGAAGCTTTCTTT. Translation: CASSYSGARRDTEAFF. The J gene is TRBJ1-1, the V gene TRBV6-5, with D possibly being TRBD1 (6 bases). This CDR3 has 16 amino acids. The germline V gene has CDR1 MNHEY and CDR2 SVGAGI. Trimming removed 0 bases at V and 3 bases at J, with 14 bases between.

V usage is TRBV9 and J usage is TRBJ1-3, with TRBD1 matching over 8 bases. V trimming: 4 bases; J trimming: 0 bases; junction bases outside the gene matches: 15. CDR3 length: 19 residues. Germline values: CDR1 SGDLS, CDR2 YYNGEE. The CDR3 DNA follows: TGTGCCAGCAGCCATCCGACAGGGGCCGTACTGAGCTCTGGAAACACCATATATTTT. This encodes CASSHPTGAVLSSGNTIYF.

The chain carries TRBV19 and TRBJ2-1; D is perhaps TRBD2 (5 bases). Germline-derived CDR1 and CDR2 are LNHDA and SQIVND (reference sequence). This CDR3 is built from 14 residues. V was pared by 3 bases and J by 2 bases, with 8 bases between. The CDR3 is CASSIPGTYNEQFF. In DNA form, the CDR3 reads TGTGCCAGTAGTATCCCGGGAACCTACAATGAGCAGTTCTTC.

This CDR3 reads CASSSDRGRGGTQYF. The CDR3 DNA reads TGTGCCAGCAGCTCCGACAGGGGGCGCGGGGGGACCCAGTACTTC. The V call is TRBV6-5, the J call TRBJ2-5, with 10 bases identical to TRBD1. Germline V gives CDR1 MNHEY, CDR2 SVGAGI. This CDR3 has 15 amino acids. With 6 bases clipped from V and 7 bases from J, the junction kept 11 bases outside the gene matches.

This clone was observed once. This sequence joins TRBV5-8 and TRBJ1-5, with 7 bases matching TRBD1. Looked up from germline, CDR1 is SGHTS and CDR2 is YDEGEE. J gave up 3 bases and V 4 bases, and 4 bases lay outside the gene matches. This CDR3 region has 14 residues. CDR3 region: CASSRGTDNQPQHF. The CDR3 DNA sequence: TGTGCCAGCAGCCGCGGGACAGACAATCAGCCCCAGCATTTT.

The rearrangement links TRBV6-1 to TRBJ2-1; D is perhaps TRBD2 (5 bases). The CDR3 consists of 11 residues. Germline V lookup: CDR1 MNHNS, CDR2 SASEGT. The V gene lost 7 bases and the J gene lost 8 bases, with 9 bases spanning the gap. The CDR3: CASILADEQFF. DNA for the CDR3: TGTGCCAGCATTCTAGCCGATGAGCAGTTCTTC.

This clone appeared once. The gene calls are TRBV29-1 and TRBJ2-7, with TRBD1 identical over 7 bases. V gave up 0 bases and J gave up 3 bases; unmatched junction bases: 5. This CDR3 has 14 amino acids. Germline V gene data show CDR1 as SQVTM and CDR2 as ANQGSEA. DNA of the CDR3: TGCAGCGTTGAAGAAGCGGCAGGGGGCTACGAGCAGTACTTC. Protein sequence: CSVEEAAGGYEQYF.

The CDR3 region is CASSYGQGATGNTIYF. The CDR3 DNA reads TGTGCCAGCTCATACGGACAGGGGGCTACTGGAAACACCATATATTTT. The chain uses TRBV18 and TRBJ1-3; 11 positions match TRBD1. This CDR3 comprises 16 residues. Germline V gene lookup returns CDR1 KGHSH and CDR2 LQKENI. J was trimmed by 2 bases and V by 5 bases; bases with no gene match: 5.

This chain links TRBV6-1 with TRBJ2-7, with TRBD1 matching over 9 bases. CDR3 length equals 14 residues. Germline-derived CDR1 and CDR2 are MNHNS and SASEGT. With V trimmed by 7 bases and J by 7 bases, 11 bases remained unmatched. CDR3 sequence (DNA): TGTGCCAGCACAGGGGACAGGGTAGTGAGGGAGCAGTACTTC. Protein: CASTGDRVVREQYF.

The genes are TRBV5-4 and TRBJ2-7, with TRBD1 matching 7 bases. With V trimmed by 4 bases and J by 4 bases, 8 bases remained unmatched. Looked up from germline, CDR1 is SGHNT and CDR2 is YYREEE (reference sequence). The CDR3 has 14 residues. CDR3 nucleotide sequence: TGTGCCAGCAGCCTTGGGACAGCCCCTTACGAGCAGTACTTC. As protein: CASSLGTAPYEQYF.

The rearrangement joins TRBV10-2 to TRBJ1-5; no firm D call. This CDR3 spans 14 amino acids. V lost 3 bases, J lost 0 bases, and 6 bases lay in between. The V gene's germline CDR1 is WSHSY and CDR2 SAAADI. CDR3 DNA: TGCGCCAGCAGTGAAAATTATAGCAATCAGCCCCAGCATTTT. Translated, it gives CASSENYSNQPQHF.

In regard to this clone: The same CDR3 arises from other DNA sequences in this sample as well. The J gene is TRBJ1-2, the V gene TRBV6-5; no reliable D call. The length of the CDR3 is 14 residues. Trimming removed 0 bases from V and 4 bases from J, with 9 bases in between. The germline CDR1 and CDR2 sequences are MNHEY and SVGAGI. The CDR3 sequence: CASSYSPRIYGYTF. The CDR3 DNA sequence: TGTGCCAGCAGTTACTCCCCCAGGATCTATGGCTACACCTTC.

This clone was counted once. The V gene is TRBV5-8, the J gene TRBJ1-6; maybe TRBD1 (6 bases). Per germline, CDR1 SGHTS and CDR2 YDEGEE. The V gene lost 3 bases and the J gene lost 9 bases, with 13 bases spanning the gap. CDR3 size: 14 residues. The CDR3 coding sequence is TGTGCCAGCAGCTCCGAGGGGGGGGTTTCACCCCTCCACTTT. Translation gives CASSSEGGVSPLHF.

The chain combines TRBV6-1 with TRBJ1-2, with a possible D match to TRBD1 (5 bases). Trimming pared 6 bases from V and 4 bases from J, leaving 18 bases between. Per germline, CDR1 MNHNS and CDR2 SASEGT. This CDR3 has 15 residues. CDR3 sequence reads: CASSEGGTASYGYTF. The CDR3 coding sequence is TGTGCCAGCAGCGAGGGAGGGACGGCCAGCTATGGCTACACCTTC.

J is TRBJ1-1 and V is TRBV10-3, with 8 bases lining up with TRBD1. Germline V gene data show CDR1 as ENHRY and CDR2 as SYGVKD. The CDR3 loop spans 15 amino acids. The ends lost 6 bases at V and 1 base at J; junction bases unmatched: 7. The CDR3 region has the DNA TGTGCCATCAGGTTCACCGGGACAGGGAACACTGAAGCTTTCTTT. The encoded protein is CAIRFTGTGNTEAFF.

This CDR3 is CASSLGLAGTDTQYF. The CDR3, as DNA: TGTGCCAGCAGCTTGGGACTAGCGGGCACAGATACGCAGTATTTT. The chain combines TRBV5-6 with TRBJ2-3, with 9 bases matching TRBD2. The germline V gene has CDR1 SGHDT and CDR2 YYEEEE. J gave up 1 base and V 0 bases, and 0 bases lay outside the gene matches. This CDR3 is built from 15 residues.

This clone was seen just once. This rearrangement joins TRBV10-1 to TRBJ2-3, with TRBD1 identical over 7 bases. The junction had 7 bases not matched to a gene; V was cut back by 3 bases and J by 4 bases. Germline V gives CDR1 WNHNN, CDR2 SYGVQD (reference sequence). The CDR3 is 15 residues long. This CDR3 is CASSEGQVGSDTQYF. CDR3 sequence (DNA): TGCGCCAGCAGTGAAGGACAGGTGGGATCAGATACGCAGTATTTT.

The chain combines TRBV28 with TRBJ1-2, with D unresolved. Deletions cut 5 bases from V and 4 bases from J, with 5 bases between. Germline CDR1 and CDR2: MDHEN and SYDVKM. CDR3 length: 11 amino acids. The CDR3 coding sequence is TGTGCCAGCAGTGGGCCCTATGGCTACACCTTC. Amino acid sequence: CASSGPYGYTF.

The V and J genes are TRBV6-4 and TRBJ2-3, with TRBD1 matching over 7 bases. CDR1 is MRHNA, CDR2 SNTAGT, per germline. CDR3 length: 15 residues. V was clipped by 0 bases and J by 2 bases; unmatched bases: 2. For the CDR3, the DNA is TGTGCCAGCAGTGACTCACAGGGGCACACAGATACGCAGTATTTT. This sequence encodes CASSDSQGHTDTQYF.

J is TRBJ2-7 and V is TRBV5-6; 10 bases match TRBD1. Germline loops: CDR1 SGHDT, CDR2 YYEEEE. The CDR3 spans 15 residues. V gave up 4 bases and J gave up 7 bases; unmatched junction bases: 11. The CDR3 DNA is TGTGCCAGCAGCCCAAGGACAGGGGGGCTGGGGGAGCAGTACTTC. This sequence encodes CASSPRTGGLGEQYF.

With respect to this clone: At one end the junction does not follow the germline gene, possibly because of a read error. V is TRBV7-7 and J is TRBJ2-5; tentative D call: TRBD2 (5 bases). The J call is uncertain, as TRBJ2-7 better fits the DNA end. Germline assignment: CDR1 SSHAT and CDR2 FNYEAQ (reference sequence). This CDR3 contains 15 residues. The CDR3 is CASSLAQDGAYEQYF. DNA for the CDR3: TGTGCTAGCAGCTTAGCGCAGGATGGGGCCTACGAGCAGTACTTC.

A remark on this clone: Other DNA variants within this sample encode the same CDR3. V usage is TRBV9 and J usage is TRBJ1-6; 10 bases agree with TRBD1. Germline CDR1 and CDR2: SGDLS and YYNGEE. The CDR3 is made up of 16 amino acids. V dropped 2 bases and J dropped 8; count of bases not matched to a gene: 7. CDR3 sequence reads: CASSVTGTGADSPLHF. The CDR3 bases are TGTGCCAGCAGCGTGACCGGGACAGGGGCGGATTCACCCCTCCACTTT.